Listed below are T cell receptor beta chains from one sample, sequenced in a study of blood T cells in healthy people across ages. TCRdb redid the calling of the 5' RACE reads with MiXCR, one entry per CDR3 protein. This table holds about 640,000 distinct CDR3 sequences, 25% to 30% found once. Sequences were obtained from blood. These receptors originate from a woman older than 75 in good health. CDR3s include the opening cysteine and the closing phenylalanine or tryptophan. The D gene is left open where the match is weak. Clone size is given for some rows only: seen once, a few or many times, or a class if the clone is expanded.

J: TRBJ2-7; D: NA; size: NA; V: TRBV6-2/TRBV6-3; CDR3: CASRLLEEQYF; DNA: TGTGCCAGCAGACTCCTTGAGGAGCAGTACTTC
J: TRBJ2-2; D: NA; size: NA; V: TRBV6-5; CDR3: CASSFRDIGTGELFF; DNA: TGTGCCAGCAGCTTCCGGGACATCGGCACCGGGGAGCTGTTTTTT
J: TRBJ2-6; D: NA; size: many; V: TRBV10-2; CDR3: CASTMAGDGANVLTF; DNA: TGCGCCAGTACTATGGCAGGGGATGGGGCCAACGTCCTGACTTTC
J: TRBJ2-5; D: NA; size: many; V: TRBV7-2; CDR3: CASSLETWGGGETQYF; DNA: TGTGCCAGCAGCTTAGAGACGTGGGGTGGGGGGGAGACCCAGTACTTC
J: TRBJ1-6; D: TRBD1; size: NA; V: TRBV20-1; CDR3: CSARVDRDFNSPLHF; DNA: TGCAGTGCTAGAGTGGACAGGGATTTCAATTCACCCCTCCACTTT
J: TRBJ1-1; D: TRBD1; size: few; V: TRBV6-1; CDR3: CASSGTTGLASAEAFF; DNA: TGTGCCAGCAGTGGGACGACAGGGCTGGCATCGGCTGAAGCTTTCTTT
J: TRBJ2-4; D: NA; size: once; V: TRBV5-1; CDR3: CANSPPSGNIQYF; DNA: TGCGCCAACAGCCCCCCGTCCGGGAACATTCAGTACTTC
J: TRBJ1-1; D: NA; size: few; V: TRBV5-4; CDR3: CASSLFRVRGTEAFF; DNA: TGTGCCAGCAGCTTGTTCAGGGTAAGAGGCACTGAAGCTTTCTTT
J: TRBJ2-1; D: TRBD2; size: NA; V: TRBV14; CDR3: CASSHGPGLAYNEQFF; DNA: TGTGCCAGCAGCCACGGACCGGGACTAGCTTACAATGAGCAGTTCTTC
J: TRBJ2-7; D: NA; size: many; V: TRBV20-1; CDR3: CSASYRGPYEQYF; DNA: TGCAGTGCTAGCTATCGGGGCCCCTACGAGCAGTACTTC
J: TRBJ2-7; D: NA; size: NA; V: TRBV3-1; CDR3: CASGRKRGVTYEQYF; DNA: TGTGCCAGCGGCCGTAAGAGAGGAGTAACCTACGAGCAGTACTTC
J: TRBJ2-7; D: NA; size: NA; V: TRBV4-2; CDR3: CASSQDATYNEQYF; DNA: TGTGCCAGCAGCCAGGATGCCACTTACAATGAGCAGTACTTC